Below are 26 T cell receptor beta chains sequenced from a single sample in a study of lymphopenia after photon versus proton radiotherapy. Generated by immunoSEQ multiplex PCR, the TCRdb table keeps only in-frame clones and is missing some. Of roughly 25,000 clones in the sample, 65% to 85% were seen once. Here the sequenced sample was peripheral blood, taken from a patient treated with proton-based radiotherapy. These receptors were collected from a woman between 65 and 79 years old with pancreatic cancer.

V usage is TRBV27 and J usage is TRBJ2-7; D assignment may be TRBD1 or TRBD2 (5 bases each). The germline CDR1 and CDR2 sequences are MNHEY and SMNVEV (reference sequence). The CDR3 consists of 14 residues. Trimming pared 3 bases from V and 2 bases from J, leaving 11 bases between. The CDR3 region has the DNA TGTGCCAGCAGTTTCCGGGACGGAGCCTACGAGCAGTACTTC. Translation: CASSFRDGAYEQYF.

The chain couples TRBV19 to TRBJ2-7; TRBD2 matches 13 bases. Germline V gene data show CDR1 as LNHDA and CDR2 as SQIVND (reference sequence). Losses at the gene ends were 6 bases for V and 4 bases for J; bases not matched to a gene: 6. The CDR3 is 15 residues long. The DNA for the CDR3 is TGTGCCAGTAGCCCTGGACTAGCGGGAGTATACGAGCAGTACTTC. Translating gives CASSPGLAGVYEQYF.

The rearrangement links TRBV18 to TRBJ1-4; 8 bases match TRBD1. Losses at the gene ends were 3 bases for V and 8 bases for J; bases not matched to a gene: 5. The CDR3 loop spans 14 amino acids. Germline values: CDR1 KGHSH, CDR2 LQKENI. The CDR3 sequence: CASSPGQGKEKLFF. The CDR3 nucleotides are TGTGCCAGCTCACCCGGACAGGGAAAGGAAAAACTGTTTTTT.

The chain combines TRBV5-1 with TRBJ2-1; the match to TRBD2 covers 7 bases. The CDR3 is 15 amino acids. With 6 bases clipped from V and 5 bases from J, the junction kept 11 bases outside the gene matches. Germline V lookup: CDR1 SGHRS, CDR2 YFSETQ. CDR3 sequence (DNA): TGCGCCAGCACACCCCGCGGGAGTTTGGACAATGAGCAGTTCTTC. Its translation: CASTPRGSLDNEQFF.

The CDR3 loop reads CASSLEGGQQETQYF. CDR3 bases: TGCGCCAGCAGCTTGGAGGGCGGACAACAAGAGACCCAGTACTTC. The chain joins TRBV5-1 to TRBJ2-5, with D possibly TRBD1 on 5 matching bases. Germline CDR1 reads SGHRS; CDR2 reads YFSETQ. The length of the CDR3 is 15 residues. Trimming removed 0 bases from V and 2 bases from J, with 11 bases in between.

As DNA, the CDR3 is TGTGCCAGCAGTCCCATAACCACAGATACGCAGTATTTT. This sequence encodes CASSPITTDTQYF. This chain joins TRBV2 and TRBJ2-3; D is unclear. CDR1 is SNHLY and CDR2 is FYNNEI in the germline V gene. The CDR3 has 13 amino acids. Deletions cut 5 bases from V and 2 bases from J, with 8 bases between.

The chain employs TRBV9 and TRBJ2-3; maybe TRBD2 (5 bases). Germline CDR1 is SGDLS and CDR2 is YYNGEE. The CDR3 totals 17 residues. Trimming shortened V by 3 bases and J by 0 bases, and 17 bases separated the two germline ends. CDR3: CASSGREGSLSTDTQYF. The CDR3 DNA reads TGTGCCAGCAGCGGGAGAGAGGGCAGCCTTAGCACAGATACGCAGTATTTT.

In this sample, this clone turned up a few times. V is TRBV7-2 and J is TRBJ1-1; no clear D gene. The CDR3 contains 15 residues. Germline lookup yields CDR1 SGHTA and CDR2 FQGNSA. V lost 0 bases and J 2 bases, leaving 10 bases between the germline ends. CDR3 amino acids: CASSLATTLNTEAFF. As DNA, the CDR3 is TGTGCCAGCAGCTTAGCTACGACGCTCAACACTGAAGCTTTCTTT.

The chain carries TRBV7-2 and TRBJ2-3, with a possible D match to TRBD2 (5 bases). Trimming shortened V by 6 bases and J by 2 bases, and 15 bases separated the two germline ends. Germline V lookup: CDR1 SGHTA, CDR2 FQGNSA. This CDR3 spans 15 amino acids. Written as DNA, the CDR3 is TGTGCCAGCAGACCCGGACTTTTCTCCACAGATACGCAGTATTTT. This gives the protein CASRPGLFSTDTQYF.

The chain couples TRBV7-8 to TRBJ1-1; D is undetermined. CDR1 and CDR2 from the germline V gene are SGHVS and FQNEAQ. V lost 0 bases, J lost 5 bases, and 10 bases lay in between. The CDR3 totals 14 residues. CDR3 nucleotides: TGTGCCAGCAGCTTAGCGGAAGGGTGGACTGAAGCTTTCTTT. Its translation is CASSLAEGWTEAFF. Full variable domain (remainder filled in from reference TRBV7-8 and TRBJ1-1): GAGVSQSPRYKVAKRGQDVALRCDPISGHVSLFWYQQALGQGPEFLTYFQNEAQLDKSGLPSDRFFAERPEGSVSTLKIQRTQQEDSAVYLCASSLAEGWTEAFFGQGTRLTVV.

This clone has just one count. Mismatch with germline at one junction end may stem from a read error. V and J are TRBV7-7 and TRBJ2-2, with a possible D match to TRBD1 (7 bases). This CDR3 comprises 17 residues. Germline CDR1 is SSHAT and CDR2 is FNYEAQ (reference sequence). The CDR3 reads CASSLELQGGRTGELFF. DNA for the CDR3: TGTGCTAGCAGCTTAGAACTCCAGGGGGGCAGGACCGGGGAGCTGTTTTTT.

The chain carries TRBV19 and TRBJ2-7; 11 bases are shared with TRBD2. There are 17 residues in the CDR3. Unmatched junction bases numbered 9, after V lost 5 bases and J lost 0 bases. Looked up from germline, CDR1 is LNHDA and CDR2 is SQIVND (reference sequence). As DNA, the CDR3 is TGTGCCAGTAGTCTACTGGGACTAGCGGTTTCCTCCTACGAGCAGTACTTC. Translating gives CASSLLGLAVSSYEQYF. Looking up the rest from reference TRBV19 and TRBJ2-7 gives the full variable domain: DGGITQSPKYLFRKEGQNVTLSCEQNLNHDAMYWYRQDPGQGLRLIYYSQIVNDFQKGDIAEGYSVSREKKESFPLTVTSAQKNPTAFYLCASSLLGLAVSSYEQYFGPGTRLTVT.

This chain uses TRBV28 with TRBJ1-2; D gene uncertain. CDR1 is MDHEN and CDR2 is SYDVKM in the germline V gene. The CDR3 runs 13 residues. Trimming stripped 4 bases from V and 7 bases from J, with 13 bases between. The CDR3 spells CASSSEGRSGYTF. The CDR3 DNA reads TGTGCCAGCAGTTCGGAAGGGCGGTCTGGCTACACCTTC.

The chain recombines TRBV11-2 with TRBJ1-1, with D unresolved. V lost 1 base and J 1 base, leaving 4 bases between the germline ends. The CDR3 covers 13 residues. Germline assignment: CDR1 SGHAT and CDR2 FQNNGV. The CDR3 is CASSLGGNTEAFF. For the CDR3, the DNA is TGTGCCAGCAGCTTAGGAGGGAACACTGAAGCTTTCTTT.

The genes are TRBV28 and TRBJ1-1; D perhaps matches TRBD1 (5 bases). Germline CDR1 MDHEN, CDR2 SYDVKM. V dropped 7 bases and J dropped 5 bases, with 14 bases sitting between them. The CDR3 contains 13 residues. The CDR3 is CASTPFRQTEAFF. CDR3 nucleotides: TGTGCCAGCACCCCCTTTAGACAGACTGAAGCTTTCTTT.

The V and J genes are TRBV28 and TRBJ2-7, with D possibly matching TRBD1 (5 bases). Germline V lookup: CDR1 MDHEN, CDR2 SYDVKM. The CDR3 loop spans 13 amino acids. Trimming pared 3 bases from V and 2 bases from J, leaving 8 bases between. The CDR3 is CASSLIGAYEQYF. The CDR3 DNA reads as TGTGCCAGCAGTTTGATAGGGGCCTACGAGCAGTACTTC.

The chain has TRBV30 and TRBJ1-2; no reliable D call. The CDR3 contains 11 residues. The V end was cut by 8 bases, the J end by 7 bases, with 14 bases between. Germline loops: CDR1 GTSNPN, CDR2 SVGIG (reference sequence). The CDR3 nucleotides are TGTGCCCTAACGCTTGTCTCTGGCTACACCTTC. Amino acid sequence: CALTLVSGYTF. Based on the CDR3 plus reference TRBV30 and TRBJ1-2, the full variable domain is SQTIHQWPATLVQPVGSPLSLECTVEGTSNPNLYWYRQAAGRGLQLLFYSVGIGQISSEVPQNLSASRPQDRQFILSSKKLLLSDSGFYLCALTLVSGYTFGSGTRLTVV.

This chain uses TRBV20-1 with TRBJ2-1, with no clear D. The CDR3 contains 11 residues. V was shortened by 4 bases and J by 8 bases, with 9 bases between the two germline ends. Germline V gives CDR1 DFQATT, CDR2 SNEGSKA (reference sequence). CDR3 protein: CSAITWDEQFF. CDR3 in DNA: TGCAGTGCTATAACTTGGGATGAGCAGTTCTTC.

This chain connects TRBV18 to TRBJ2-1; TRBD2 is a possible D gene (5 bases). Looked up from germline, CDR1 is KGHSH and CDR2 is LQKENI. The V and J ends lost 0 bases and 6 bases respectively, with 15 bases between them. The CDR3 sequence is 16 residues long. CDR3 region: CASSPPSGGRANEQFF. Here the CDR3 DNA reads TGTGCCAGCTCACCACCCTCCGGAGGAAGGGCCAATGAGCAGTTCTTC.

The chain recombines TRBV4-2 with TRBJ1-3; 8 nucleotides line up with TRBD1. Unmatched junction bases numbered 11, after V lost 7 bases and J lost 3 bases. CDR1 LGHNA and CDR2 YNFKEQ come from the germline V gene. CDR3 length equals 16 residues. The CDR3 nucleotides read TGTGCCAGCACCGCTGACAGGGGACCCTTTGGAAACACCATATATTTT. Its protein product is CASTADRGPFGNTIYF.

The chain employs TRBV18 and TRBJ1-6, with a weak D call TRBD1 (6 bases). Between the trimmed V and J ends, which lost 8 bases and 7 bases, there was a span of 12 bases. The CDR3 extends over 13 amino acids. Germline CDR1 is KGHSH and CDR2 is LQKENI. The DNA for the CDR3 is TGTGCCAGCAATCGACAGGAAAATTCACCCCTCCACTTT. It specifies CASNRQENSPLHF.

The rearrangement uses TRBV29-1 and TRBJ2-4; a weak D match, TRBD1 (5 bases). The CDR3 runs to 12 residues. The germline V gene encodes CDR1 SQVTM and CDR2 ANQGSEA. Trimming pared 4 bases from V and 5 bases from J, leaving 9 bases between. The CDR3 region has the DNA TGCAGCGTTGCTTCAGGGCAAAACATTCAGTACTTC. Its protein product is CSVASGQNIQYF.

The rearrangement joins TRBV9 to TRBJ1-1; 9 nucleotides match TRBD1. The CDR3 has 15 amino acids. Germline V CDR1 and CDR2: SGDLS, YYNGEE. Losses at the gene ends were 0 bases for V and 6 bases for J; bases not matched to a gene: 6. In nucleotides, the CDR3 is TGTGCCAGCAGCGTAGATCCGAGGACAGGGGCTGAAGCTTTCTTT. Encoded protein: CASSVDPRTGAEAFF.

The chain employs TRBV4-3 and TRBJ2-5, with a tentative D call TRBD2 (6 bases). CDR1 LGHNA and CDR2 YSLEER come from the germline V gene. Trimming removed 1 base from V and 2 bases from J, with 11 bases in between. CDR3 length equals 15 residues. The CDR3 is CASSQGEAGQETQYF. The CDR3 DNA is TGCGCCAGCAGCCAAGGAGAGGCGGGGCAAGAGACCCAGTACTTC.

In DNA form, the CDR3 reads TGCGCCAGTGGGGCGGGGTTCGGGGAGCTGTTTTTT. It encodes CASGAGFGELFF. The rearrangement uses TRBV10-2 and TRBJ2-2; D perhaps matches TRBD2 (6 bases). The CDR3 covers 12 residues. Deletions cut 9 bases from V and 7 bases from J, with 12 bases between. CDR1 is WSHSY and CDR2 is SAAADI in the germline V gene.

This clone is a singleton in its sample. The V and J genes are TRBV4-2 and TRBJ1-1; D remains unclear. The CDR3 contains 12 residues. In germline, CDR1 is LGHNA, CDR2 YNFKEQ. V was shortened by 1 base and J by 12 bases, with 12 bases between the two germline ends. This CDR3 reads CASSQAGENPFF. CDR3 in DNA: TGTGCCAGCAGCCAAGCGGGAGAAAATCCTTTCTTT.